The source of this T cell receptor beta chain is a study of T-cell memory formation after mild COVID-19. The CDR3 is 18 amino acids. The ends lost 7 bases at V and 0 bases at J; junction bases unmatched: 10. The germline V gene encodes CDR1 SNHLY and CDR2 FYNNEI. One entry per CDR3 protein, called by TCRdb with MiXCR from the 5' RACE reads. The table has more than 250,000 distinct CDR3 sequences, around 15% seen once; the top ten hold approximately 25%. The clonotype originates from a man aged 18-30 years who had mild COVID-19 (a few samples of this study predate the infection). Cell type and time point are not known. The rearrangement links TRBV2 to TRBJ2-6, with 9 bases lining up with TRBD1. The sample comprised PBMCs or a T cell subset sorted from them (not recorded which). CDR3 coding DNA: TGTGCCAGCATTATTCTTGGGACAGGGAGCTCTGGGGCCAACGTCCTGACTTTC. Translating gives CASIILGTGSSGANVLTF.